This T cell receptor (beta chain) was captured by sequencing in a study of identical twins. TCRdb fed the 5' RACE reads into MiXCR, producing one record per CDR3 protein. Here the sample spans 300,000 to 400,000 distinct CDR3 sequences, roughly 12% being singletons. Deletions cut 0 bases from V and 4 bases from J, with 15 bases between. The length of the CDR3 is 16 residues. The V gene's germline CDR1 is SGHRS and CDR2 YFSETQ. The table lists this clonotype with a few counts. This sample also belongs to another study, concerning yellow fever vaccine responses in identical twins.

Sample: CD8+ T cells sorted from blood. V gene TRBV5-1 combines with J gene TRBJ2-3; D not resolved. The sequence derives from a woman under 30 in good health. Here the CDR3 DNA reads TGCGCCAGCAGCTTGGACGAGTGGGGTCGAGCAGATACGCAGTATTTT. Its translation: CASSLDEWGRADTQYF.